These 8 T cell receptor beta chains came from one sample sequenced in a study of T cells in Graves' hyperthyroidism and ophthalmopathy. Researchers amplified the TCR beta CDR3 regions from RNA transcripts. HTBI primers were used for first-round RT-PCR of the TCR CDR3. MiXCR, applied by TCRdb to the multiplex PCR reads, yields one record per CDR3 protein. The table has around 250,000 distinct CDR3 sequences, about a sixth seen once; the top ten hold about 30%. The sequencing input was blood. Receptor source: a woman between 18 and 30 years old with Graves' ophthalmopathy.

This clonotype was seen a few times. The chain employs TRBV4-1 and TRBJ2-1; the D is unclear. Trimming removed 8 bases at V and 7 bases at J, with 15 bases between. CDR1 is MGHRA, CDR2 YSYEKL, per germline. The CDR3 sequence is 13 residues long. In DNA form, the CDR3 reads TGCGCCAGCCAAGGGATCGGGCAGAATGAGCAGTTCTTC. It codes for CASQGIGQNEQFF.

The chain employs TRBV7-2 and TRBJ2-2, with 10 bases fitting TRBD2. Germline lookup yields CDR1 SGHTA and CDR2 FQGNSA. Trimming at V came to 3 bases and at J to 4 bases, leaving 2 bases not matched to a gene. CDR3 length equals 15 residues. CDR3 in DNA: TGTGCCAGCAGCTTCCTAGCGGGAGTCACCGGGGAGCTGTTTTTT. Protein sequence: CASSFLAGVTGELFF.

V gene TRBV5-1 combines with J gene TRBJ2-2; TRBD2 is a possible D gene (5 bases). Per germline, CDR1 SGHRS and CDR2 YFSETQ. The CDR3 runs to 17 residues. Deletions cut 4 bases from V and 4 bases from J, with 20 bases between. CDR3 residues: CASSPIGSGLSTGELFF. Written as DNA, the CDR3 is TGCGCCAGCAGCCCGATCGGGTCGGGGTTGAGCACCGGGGAGCTGTTTTTT.

Ten or more counts support this clonotype. The V and J genes are TRBV27 and TRBJ1-1; a weak D match, TRBD1 (5 bases). Between the trimmed V and J ends, which lost 1 base and 7 bases, there was a span of 10 bases. CDR3 length: 13 amino acids. Germline CDR1 reads MNHEY; CDR2 reads SMNVEV (reference sequence). The CDR3 loop reads CASSLFGADEAFF. The CDR3 nucleotides are TGTGCCAGCAGTTTATTCGGGGCTGATGAAGCTTTCTTT.

This clonotype was recorded a few times. This rearrangement joins TRBV11-2 to TRBJ2-7, with D hard to call. In germline, CDR1 is SGHAT, CDR2 FQNNGV. The CDR3 runs to 14 residues. The V and J ends lost 1 base and 3 bases respectively, with 10 bases between them. The CDR3 region has the DNA TGTGCCAGCAGCTTAGGGATAGCTCACTACGAGCAGTACTTC. Encoded protein: CASSLGIAHYEQYF.

This clonotype has a count of ten or more. This CDR3 is CASSPPRGRDTGYTF. The DNA of the CDR3 is TGTGCCAGCAGCCCTCCTCGAGGTAGGGACACCGGCTACACCTTC. V gene TRBV5-6 combines with J gene TRBJ1-2; tentative D call: TRBD1 (6 bases). CDR3 length: 15 residues. V gave up 4 bases and J gave up 8 bases, with 21 bases separating them. The germline gives CDR1 SGHDT, CDR2 YYEEEE.

This clonotype was counted many times. This chain joins TRBV2 and TRBJ1-2; D remains ambiguous. This CDR3 is built from 9 residues. Trimming left V 8 bases short and J 8 bases short, with 6 bases between. Per germline, CDR1 SNHLY and CDR2 FYNNEI. This chain's CDR3 is CASGEGYTF. In DNA, the CDR3 is TGTGCCAGCGGCGAGGGCTACACCTTC.

This clonotype showed up many times. This chain links TRBV28 with TRBJ1-1, with D unresolved. Trimming left V 5 bases short and J 1 base short, with 14 bases between. Germline V gene data show CDR1 as MDHEN and CDR2 as SYDVKM. The CDR3 has 15 residues. CDR3 residues: CASSLLSVENTEAFF. As DNA, the CDR3 is TGTGCCAGCAGTCTCCTGTCGGTTGAGAACACTGAAGCTTTCTTT.